These 5 T cell receptor beta chains were sequenced from one sample in a study of control samples from healthy donors and cancer patients. The table came from immunoSEQ multiplex PCR; TCRdb's copy has only in-frame clones and leaves some out. The sample comprises about 120,000 clones, about 88% of which are singletons, and 2.3% rests with the top ten. Material for sequencing was blood. The receptor set was obtained from a woman aged 70-85 years in good health.

This sequence joins TRBV19 and TRBJ2-5; D assignment may be TRBD1 or TRBD2 (6 bases each). Trimming removed 3 bases from V and 5 bases from J, with 31 bases in between. Per germline, CDR1 LNHDA and CDR2 SQIVND (reference sequence). The CDR3 covers 20 residues. The DNA of the CDR3 is TGTGCCAGTAGTATCGGGCGGTCTGACCCAGATTGGGGGGCGGTGGAGACCCAGTACTTC. Amino acid sequence: CASSIGRSDPDWGAVETQYF.

The gene calls are TRBV5-1 and TRBJ1-4; D remains unclear. The CDR3 consists of 18 residues. Germline values: CDR1 SGHRS, CDR2 YFSETQ. Trimming took off 3 bases at V and 0 bases at J, with 18 bases between the two ends. This chain's CDR3 is CASSWRTLGFATNEKLFF. The CDR3 nucleotides read TGCGCCAGCAGCTGGCGGACCCTAGGGTTTGCAACTAATGAAAAACTGTTTTTT.

The genes are TRBV7-2 and TRBJ2-2; D could derive from TRBD1 or TRBD2 (5 bases each). CDR1 and CDR2 (germline): SGHTA, FQGNSA. CDR3 length: 14 residues. V shed 0 bases and J shed 6 bases, with 8 bases lying between them. CDR3 sequence (DNA): TGTGCCAGCAGCTTAGCGCAGGGAGCCGGGGAGCTGTTTTTT. It yields the protein CASSLAQGAGELFF. Full variable domain (outside the CDR3, taken from reference TRBV7-2 and TRBJ2-2): GAGVSQSPSNKVTEKGKDVELRCDPISGHTALYWYRQSLGQGLEFLIYFQGNSAPDKSGLPSDRFSAERTGGSVSTLTIQRTQQEDSAVYLCASSLAQGAGELFFGEGSRLTVL.

Remarks on this clone: This CDR3 is also generated by other DNA sequences in the sample. The CDR3 region has the DNA TGTGCCAGCAGCCTAACAGGGGACACCGGGGAGCTGTTTTTT. This gives the protein CASSLTGDTGELFF. The V and J genes are TRBV3-1 (or the pseudogene TRBV3-2) and TRBJ2-2, with 7 bases identical to TRBD1. CDR1 is LGHDT and CDR2 is YNNKEL in the germline V gene (reference sequence). The CDR3 runs to 14 residues. V dropped 4 bases and J dropped 3; count of bases not matched to a gene: 2.

The V gene is TRBV4-1, the J gene TRBJ2-7; 10 positions agree with TRBD2. Per germline, CDR1 MGHRA and CDR2 YSYEKL. The length of the CDR3 is 15 residues. The junction had 9 bases not matched to a gene; V was cut back by 4 bases and J by 6 bases. CDR3 coding DNA: TGCGCCAGCAGCCCACCCGGGACTAGCGTCGCCGAGCAGTACTTC. Translation: CASSPPGTSVAEQYF.